This T cell receptor beta chain was recorded in a study of metastatic and nonmetastatic thyroid tumors. For the study at large: The comparison covered peripheral blood and tumor or nodule tissue in malignant and benign thyroid patients. Study-wide points: It was reportedly found that TCR beta diversity was significantly higher in malignant thyroid tumors than in benign nodules, a difference seen in both blood and tumor samples.

The authors' processing: In papillary thyroid cancer, a distant-metastasis classifier was built using CDR3 differences across clinicopathological groups. Using MiXCR, TCRdb re-called clones from the PCR reads. The V and J calls, along with clone size, are taken from TCRdb and not from the paper's own processing. This table has approximately 25,000 clones, approximately 22% appearing once. No patient had received any treatment before thyroid surgery. The CDR3 length is 16 residues. Germline values: CDR1 DFQATT, CDR2 SNEGSKA (reference sequence). The ends lost 6 bases at V and 5 bases at J; junction bases unmatched: 18. This clone came up many times. Its antigen remains unknown. A much larger clone differs by one base, so this may be a read error.

The sequencing input was blood. The V and J genes are TRBV20-1 and TRBJ2-7, with TRBD2 matching over 8 bases. This clonotype was sampled from a male donor with papillary thyroid cancer or a benign thyroid nodule (not recorded which). Some clones in this sample may be carry-over from other donors' samples. Here the CDR3 reads CSAKGLVGGPRHEQYF. CDR3 coding DNA: TGCAGTGCGAAGGGACTAGTGGGAGGGCCTAGGCACGAGCAGTACTTC.